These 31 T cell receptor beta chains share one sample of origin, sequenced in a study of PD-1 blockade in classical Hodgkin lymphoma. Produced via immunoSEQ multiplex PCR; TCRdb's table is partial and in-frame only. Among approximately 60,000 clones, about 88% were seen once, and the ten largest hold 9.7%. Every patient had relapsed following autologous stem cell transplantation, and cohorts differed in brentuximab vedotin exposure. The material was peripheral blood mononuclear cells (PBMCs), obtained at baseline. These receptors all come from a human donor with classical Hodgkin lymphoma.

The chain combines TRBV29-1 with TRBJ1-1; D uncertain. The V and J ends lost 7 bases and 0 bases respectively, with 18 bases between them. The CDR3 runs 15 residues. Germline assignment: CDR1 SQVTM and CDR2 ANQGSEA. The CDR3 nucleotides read TGCAGCGGGGTCAGTTACGCAGAAATGAACACTGAAGCTTTCTTT. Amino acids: CSGVSYAEMNTEAFF.

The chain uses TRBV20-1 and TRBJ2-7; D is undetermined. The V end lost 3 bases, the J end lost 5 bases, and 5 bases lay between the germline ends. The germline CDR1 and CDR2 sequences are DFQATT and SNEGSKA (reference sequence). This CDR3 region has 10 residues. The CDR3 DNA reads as TGCAGTGCTAGTGGGGACGAGCAGTACTTC. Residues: CSASGDEQYF.

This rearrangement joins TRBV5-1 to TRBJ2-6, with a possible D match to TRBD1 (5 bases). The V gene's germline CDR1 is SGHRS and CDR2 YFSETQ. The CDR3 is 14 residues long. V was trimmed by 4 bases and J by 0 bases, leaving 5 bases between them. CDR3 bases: TGCGCCAGCAGCACAGGCTCTGGGGCCAACGTCCTGACTTTC. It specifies CASSTGSGANVLTF.

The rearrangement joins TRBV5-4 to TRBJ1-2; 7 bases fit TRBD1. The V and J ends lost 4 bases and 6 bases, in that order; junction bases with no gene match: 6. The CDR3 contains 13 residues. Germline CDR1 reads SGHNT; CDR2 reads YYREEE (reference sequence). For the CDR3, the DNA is TGTGCCAGCAGCCAAGGCAGGGGGAATGGCTACACCTTC. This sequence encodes CASSQGRGNGYTF.

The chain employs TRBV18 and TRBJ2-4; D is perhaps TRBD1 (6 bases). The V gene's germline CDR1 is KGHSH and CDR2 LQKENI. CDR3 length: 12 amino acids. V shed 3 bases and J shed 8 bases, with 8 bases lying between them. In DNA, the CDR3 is TGTGCCAGCTCACCGAACAGGGACATTCAGTACTTC. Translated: CASSPNRDIQYF.

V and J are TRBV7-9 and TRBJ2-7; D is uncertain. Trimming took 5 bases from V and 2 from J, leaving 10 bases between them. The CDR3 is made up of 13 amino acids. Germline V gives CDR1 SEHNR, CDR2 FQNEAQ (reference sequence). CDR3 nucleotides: TGTGCCAGCAGCCTCCAGGTTACCTACGAGCAGTACTTC. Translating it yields CASSLQVTYEQYF.

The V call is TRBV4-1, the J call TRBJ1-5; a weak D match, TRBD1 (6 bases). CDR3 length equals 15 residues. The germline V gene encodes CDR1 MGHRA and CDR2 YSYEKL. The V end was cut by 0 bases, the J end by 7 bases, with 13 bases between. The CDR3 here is CASSQDYQGRQPQHF. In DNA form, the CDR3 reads TGCGCCAGCAGCCAAGACTACCAGGGGAGACAGCCCCAGCATTTT.

The CDR3 here is CASGERDRGYEQYF. The DNA for the CDR3 is TGTGCCAGTGGAGAACGGGACAGGGGTTACGAGCAGTACTTC. This sequence joins TRBV19 and TRBJ2-7; 10 bases are shared with TRBD1. The CDR3 is 14 amino acids. Germline-derived CDR1 and CDR2 are LNHDA and SQIVND (reference sequence). Trimming cost V 8 bases and J 4 bases; bases outside gene matches: 8.

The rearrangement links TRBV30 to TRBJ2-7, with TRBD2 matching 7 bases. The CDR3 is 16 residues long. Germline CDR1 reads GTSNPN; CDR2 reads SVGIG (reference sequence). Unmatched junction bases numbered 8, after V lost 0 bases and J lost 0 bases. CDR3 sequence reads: CAWSVSPGRSSYEQYF. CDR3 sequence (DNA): TGTGCCTGGAGTGTTTCCCCCGGGAGGAGCTCCTACGAGCAGTACTTC. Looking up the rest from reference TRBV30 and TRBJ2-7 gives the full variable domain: SQTIHQWPATLVQPVGSPLSLECTVEGTSNPNLYWYRQAAGRGLQLLFYSVGIGQISSEVPQNLSASRPQDRQFILSSKKLLLSDSGFYLCAWSVSPGRSSYEQYFGPGTRLTVT.

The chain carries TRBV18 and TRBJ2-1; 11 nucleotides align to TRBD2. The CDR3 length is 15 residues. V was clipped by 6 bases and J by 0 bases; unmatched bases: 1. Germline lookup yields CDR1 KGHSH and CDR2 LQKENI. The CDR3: CASSTSGSSYNEQFF. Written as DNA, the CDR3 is TGTGCCAGCTCCACTAGCGGGAGCTCCTACAATGAGCAGTTCTTC.

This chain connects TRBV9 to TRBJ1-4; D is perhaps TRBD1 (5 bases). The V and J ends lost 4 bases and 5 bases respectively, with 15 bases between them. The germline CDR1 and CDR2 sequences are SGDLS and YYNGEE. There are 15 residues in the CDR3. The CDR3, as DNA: TGTGCCAGCAGCCCTTCGCAGGGCCGGAATGAAAAACTGTTTTTT. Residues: CASSPSQGRNEKLFF.

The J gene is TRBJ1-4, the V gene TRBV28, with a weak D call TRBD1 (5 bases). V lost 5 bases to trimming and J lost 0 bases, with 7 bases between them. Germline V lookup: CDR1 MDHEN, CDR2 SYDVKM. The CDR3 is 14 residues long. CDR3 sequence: CASSLRATNEKLFF. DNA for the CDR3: TGTGCCAGCAGTCTCAGGGCAACTAATGAAAAACTGTTTTTT.

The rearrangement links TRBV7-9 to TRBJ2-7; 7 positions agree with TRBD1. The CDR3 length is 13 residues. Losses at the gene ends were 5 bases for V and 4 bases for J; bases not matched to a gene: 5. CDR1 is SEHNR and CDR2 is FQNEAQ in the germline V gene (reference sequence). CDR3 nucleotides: TGTGCCAGCAGCCTCCGGGACAGATACGAGCAGTACTTC. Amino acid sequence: CASSLRDRYEQYF.

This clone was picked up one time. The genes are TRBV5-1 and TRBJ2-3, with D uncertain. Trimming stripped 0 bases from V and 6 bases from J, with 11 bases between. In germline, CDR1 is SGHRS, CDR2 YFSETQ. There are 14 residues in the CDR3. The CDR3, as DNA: TGCGCCAGCAGCTTGGGGCAACAGTCGGATACGCAGTATTTT. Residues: CASSLGQQSDTQYF.

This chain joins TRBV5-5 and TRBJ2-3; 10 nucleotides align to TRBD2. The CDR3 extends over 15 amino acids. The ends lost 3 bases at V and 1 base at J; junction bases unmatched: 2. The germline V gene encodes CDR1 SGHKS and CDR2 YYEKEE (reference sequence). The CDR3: CASSSGTSGTDTQYF. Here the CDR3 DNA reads TGTGCCAGCAGCTCCGGGACTAGCGGCACAGATACGCAGTATTTT.

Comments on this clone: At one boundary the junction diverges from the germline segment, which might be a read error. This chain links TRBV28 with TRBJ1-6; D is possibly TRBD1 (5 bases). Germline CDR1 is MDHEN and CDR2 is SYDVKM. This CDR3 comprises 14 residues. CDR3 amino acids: CASVEGSYNSPLHF. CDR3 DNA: TGTGCCAGCGTAGAGGGGTCCTACAATTCACCCCTCCACTTT.

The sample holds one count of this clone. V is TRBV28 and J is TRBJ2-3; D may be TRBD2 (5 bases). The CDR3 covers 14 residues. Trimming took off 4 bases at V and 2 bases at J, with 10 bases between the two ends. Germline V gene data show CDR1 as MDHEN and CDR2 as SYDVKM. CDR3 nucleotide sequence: TGTGCCAGCAGTTCAGAGGGAGCCACAGATACGCAGTATTTT. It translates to CASSSEGATDTQYF. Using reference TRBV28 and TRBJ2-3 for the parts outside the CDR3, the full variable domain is DVKVTQSSRYLVKRTGEKVFLECVQDMDHENMFWYRQDPGLGLRLIYFSYDVKMKEKGDIPEGYSVSREKKERFSLILESASTNQTSMYLCASSSEGATDTQYFGPGTRLTVL.

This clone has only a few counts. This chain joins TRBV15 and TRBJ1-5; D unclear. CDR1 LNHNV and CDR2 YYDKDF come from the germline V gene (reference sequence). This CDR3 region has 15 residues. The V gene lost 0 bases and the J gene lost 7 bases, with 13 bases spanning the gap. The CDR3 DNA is TGTGCCACCAGCAGAGATAGAGAGGTCCCCCAGCCCCAGCATTTT. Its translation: CATSRDREVPQPQHF.

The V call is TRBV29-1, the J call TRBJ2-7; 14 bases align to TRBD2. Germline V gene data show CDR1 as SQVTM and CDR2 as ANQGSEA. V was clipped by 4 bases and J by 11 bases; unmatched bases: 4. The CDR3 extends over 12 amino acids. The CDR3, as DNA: TGCAGCGTTGTAGGACTAGCGGGAGGAGAGTACTTC. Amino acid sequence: CSVVGLAGGEYF.

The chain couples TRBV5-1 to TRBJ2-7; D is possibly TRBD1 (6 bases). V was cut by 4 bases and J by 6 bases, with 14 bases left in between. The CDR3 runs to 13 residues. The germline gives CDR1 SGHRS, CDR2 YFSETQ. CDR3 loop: CASSPPGGGEQYF. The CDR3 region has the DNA TGCGCCAGCAGCCCTCCTGGGGGCGGCGAGCAGTACTTC.

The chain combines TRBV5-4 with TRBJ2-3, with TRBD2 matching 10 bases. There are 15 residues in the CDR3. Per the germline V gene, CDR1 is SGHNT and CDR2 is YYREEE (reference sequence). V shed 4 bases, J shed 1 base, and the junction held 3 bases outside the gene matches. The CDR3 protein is CASSLGLAGTDTQYF. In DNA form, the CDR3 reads TGTGCCAGCAGCCTCGGACTAGCGGGCACAGATACGCAGTATTTT.

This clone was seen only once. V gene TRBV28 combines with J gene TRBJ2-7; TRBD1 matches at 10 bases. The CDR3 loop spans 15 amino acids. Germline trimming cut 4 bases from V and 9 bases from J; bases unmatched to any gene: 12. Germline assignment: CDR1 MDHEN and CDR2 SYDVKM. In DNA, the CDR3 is TGTGCCAGCAGTTCCACCGGGACAGGGGTAGATGGGCAGTACTTC. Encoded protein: CASSSTGTGVDGQYF.

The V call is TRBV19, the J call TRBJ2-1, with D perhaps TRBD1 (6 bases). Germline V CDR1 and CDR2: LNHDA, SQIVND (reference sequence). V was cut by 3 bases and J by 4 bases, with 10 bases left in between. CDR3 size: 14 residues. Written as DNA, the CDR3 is TGTGCCAGTAGTATCGCAGGACAGTACAATGAGCAGTTCTTC. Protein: CASSIAGQYNEQFF.

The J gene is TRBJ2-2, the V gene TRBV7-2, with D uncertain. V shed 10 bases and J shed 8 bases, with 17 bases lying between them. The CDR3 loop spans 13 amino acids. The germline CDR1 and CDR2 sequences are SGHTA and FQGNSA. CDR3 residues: CATQLMSPGELFF. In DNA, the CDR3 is TGTGCCACCCAGCTTATGAGCCCGGGGGAGCTGTTTTTT.

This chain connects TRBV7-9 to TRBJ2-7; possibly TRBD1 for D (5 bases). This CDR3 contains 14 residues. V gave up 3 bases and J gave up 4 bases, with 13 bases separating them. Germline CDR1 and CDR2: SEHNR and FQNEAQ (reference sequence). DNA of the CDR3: TGTGCCAGCAGCTTCCCGGACAAGCCTTACGAGCAGTACTTC. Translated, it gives CASSFPDKPYEQYF.

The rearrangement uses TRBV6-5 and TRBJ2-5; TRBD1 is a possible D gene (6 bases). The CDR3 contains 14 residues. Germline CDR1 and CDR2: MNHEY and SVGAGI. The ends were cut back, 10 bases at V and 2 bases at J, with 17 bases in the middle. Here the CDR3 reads CATATGLGQETQYF. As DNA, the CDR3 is TGTGCCACCGCGACAGGCCTGGGACAAGAGACCCAGTACTTC.

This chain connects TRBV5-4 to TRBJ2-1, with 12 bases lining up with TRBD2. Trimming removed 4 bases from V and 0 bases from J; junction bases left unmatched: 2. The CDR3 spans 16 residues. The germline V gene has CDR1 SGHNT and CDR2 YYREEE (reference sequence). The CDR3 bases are TGTGCCAGCAGCCCGACTAGCGGGAGCTCCTACAATGAGCAGTTCTTC. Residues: CASSPTSGSSYNEQFF.

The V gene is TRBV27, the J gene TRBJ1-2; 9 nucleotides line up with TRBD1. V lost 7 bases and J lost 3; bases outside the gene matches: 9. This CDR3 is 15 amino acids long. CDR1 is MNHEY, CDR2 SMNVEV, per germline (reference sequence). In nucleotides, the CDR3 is TGTGCCAGCAAAGGGTGGGACAGGGAGGACTATGGCTACACCTTC. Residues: CASKGWDREDYGYTF.

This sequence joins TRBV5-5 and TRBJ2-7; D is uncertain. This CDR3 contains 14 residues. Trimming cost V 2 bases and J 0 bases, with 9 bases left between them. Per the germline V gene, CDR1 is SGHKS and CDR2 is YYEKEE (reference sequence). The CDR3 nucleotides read TGTGCCAGCAGCTTAGGATTCCTCTCCTACGAGCAGTACTTC. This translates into CASSLGFLSYEQYF. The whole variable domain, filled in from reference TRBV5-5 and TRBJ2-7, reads DAGVTQSPTHLIKTRGQQVTLRCSPISGHKSVSWYQQVLGQGPQFIFQYYEKEERGRGNFPDRFSARQFPNYSSELNVNALLLGDSALYLCASSLGFLSYEQYFGPGTRLTVT.

The CDR3: CASSVSRQVGYTF. In DNA form, the CDR3 reads TGTGCCAGCAGTGTATCCCGACAGGTTGGCTACACCTTC. The rearrangement links TRBV7-2 to TRBJ1-2; perhaps TRBD1 as D (6 bases). The length of the CDR3 is 13 residues. Germline CDR1 and CDR2: SGHTA and FQGNSA. Trimming removed 6 bases at V and 7 bases at J, with 15 bases between. The whole variable domain, remainder taken from reference TRBV7-2 and TRBJ1-2, is GAGVSQSPSNKVTEKGKDVELRCDPISGHTALYWYRQSLGQGLEFLIYFQGNSAPDKSGLPSDRFSAERTGGSVSTLTIQRTQQEDSAVYLCASSVSRQVGYTFGSGTRLTVV.

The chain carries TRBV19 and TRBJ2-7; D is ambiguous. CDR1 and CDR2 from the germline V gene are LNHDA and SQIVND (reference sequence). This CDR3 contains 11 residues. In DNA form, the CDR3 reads TGTCTCCGGGCCGGCATATACGAGCAGTACTTC. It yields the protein CLRAGIYEQYF.